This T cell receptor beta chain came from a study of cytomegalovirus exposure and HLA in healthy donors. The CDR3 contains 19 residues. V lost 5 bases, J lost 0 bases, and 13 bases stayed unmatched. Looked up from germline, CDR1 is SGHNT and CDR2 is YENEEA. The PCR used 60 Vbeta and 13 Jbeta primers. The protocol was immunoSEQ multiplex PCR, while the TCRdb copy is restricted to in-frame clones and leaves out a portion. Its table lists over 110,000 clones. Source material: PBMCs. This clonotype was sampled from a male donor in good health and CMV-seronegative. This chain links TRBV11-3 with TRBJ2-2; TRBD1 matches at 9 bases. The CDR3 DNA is TGTGCCAGCAGCCTGGACAGGGGCGGGCTGGGATCGAACACCGGGGAGCTGTTTTTT. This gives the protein CASSLDRGGLGSNTGELFF.